These T cell receptor beta chains were read from a single sample in a study of glioma-infiltrating T cells after dendritic cell vaccination. Clones were sequenced by immunoSEQ multiplex PCR, and TCRdb holds only the in-frame ones, with some missing. The data show 95,000 to 110,000 clones, approximately 80% seen once. The sequenced sample was blood, obtained before dendritic cell vaccination. The origin of the receptors is a human donor with glioblastoma. Each CDR3 is given with its conserved first and last residue. A D gene is named only where the DNA matches it firmly. Some rows mark clone size as missing; the rest say once, few, many or name a class of expanded clone.

J	D	size	V	DNA	CDR3
TRBJ1-1	-	-	TRBV18	TGTGCCAGCTCACAAGCGAACACTGAAGCTTTCTTT	CASSQANTEAFF
TRBJ2-2	TRBD1	-	TRBV7-2	TGTGCCAGCAGACCCGGGACAGGGGATCCCGGGGAGCTGTTTTTT	CASRPGTGDPGELFF
TRBJ1-2	TRBD1	-	TRBV14	TGTGCCAGCAGCATACTTCGGACAGGGGATTACAACTATGGCTACACCTTC	CASSILRTGDYNYGYTF
TRBJ2-1	TRBD1	-	TRBV10-2	TGCGCCAGCACCGAAGGGCAGGGGGAGATCGATGAGCAGTTCTTC	CASTEGQGEIDEQFF
TRBJ2-3	TRBD1	few	TRBV7-2	TGTGCCAGCAGCCCCGACAGGGGAGATGATACGCAGTATTTT	CASSPDRGDDTQYF
TRBJ2-2	TRBD2	-	TRBV7-9	TGTGCCAGCAGCTCGGCCAGCGGGACTGCTTGGGGCGGGGAGCTGTTTTTT	CASSSASGTAWGGELFF
TRBJ1-1	TRBD1	-	TRBV12-5	TGTGCTAGTGGGCCCGGGACAGGGGTTTTAGAAGCTGAAGCTTTCTTT	CASGPGTGVLEAEAFF
TRBJ2-5	TRBD2	-	TRBV7-2	TGTGCCAGCAGCAGAGACAGCGGGGGGGCTCGGGAGACCCAGTACTTC	CASSRDSGGARETQYF
TRBJ2-2	TRBD1	once	TRBV6-1	TGTGCCAGCAGTAAGGACAGGGGGCATGTCGGGGAGCTGTTTTTT	CASSKDRGHVGELFF
TRBJ1-5	TRBD1	once	TRBV11-2	TGTGCCAGCAGCCCAGGACAGGGGTGGTTGGAAAATCAGCCCCAGCATTTT	CASSPGQGWLENQPQHF
TRBJ1-2	-	once	TRBV2	TGTGCCAGCATTGGGGAGGAATATGGCTACACCTTC	CASIGEEYGYTF
TRBJ1-1	-	-	TRBV6-1	TGTGCCAGCAGTGAACTAAACACGGGGAACACTGAAGCTTTCTTT	CASSELNTGNTEAFF
TRBJ2-5	-	-	TRBV10-3	TGTGCCTCTAGCGCGCAAGAGACCCAGTACTTC	CASSAQETQYF
TRBJ2-3	TRBD2	-	TRBV6-5	TGTGCCAGCAGTTTTGAGCGGGGGGCCGGGGTAGGCACGCAGTATTTT	CASSFERGAGVGTQYF
TRBJ2-4	-	-	TRBV18	TGTGCCAGCTCACCGGCGGGCTTTAGGAACATTCAGTACTTC	CASSPAGFRNIQYF
TRBJ2-7	TRBD2	-	TRBV25-1	TGTGCCAGCAGAATCTGGGGGGGGTCGGACTACGAGCAGTACTTC	CASRIWGGSDYEQYF
TRBJ2-7	-	-	TRBV6-1	TGTGCCCTAATCGAGAACTACTTCTACGAGCAGTACTTC	CALIENYFYEQYF
TRBJ2-7	TRBD1	-	TRBV15	TGTGCCACCAGCAGAGGGGGGACAGAGACCTCCTACGAGCAGTACTTC	CATSRGGTETSYEQYF
TRBJ2-1	-	-	TRBV5-1	TGCGCCAGCAGCTTGGTACCGGACAGCTCCTACAATGAGCAGTTCTTC	CASSLVPDSSYNEQFF
TRBJ2-3	TRBD2	-	TRBV7-3	TGTGCCAGCAGCTGGGGGGGACTCACAGATACGCAGTATTTT	CASSWGGLTDTQYF
TRBJ2-1	-	-	TRBV5-1	TGCGCCAGCAGCCCCTCTGATGAGCAGTTCTTC	CASSPSDEQFF
TRBJ1-1	TRBD1	-	TRBV18	TGTGCCAGCTCCGTCGGGACAGGGGGCACTGAAGCTTTCTTT	CASSVGTGGTEAFF
TRBJ1-4	TRBD1	-	TRBV19	TGTGCCAGCAAGGGACAGGGATTGACTAATGAAAAACTGTTTTTT	CASKGQGLTNEKLFF
TRBJ2-5	TRBD1	-	TRBV6-1	TGTGCCAGCAGTCACAACAGGGGGCAGGAGACCCAGTACTTC	CASSHNRGQETQYF
TRBJ1-6	-	-	TRBV29-1	TGCAGCGTCGGCGGCGGGGGTTCACCCCTCCACTTT	CSVGGGGSPLHF
TRBJ1-2	TRBD1	-	TRBV5-1	TGCGCCAGCAGCTTGGAATTGGGACAGGGAAGTCGTGGCTACACCTTC	CASSLELGQGSRGYTF
TRBJ2-5	TRBD2	-	TRBV7-4	TGTGCCAGCAGCTTAGTTGCATGGGCTAGCGGAGAGACCCAGTACTTC	CASSLVAWASGETQYF
TRBJ2-5	-	few	TRBV19	TGTGCCAGTAGTATAGGAGGGATGGAAGAGACCCAGTACTTC	CASSIGGMEETQYF
TRBJ2-2	-	-	TRBV6-1	TGTGCCAGCAGTGACAGAAACACCGGGGAGCTGTTTTTT	CASSDRNTGELFF
TRBJ2-3	TRBD2	-	TRBV6-1	TGTGCCAGCATCCTAGCGGGGTCGGGCACAGATACGCAGTATTTT	CASILAGSGTDTQYF
TRBJ1-2	TRBD1	-	TRBV6-5	TGTGCCAGCAGACGACAGGGGGAGAACTATGGCTACACCTTC	CASRRQGENYGYTF
TRBJ1-1	-	once	TRBV30	TGTGCCTGGAGTCTGACGGGCCCGGGGGGCACTGAAGCTTTCTTT	CAWSLTGPGGTEAFF
TRBJ1-5	TRBD1	-	TRBV4-2	TGTGCCAGCAGCCAAGGGGACAGTGTCAATCAGCCCCAGCATTTT	CASSQGDSVNQPQHF
TRBJ2-1	-	-	TRBV27	TGTGCCAGCAGTTTACAGGGGTCCTACAATGAGCAGTTCTTC	CASSLQGSYNEQFF
TRBJ1-2	-	-	TRBV12-5	TGTGCTAGTGGTTTGCTCCCCCCGGAGAGAACCTTC	CASGLLPPERTF
TRBJ2-7	-	few	TRBV6-1	TGTGCCAGCAGTGAAGGCGGGGTGGGGTACGAGCAGTACTTC	CASSEGGVGYEQYF
TRBJ1-6	TRBD1	-	TRBV5-1	TGCGCCAGCAGCTCGGGACAGGGTTTTAATTCACCCCTCCACTTT	CASSSGQGFNSPLHF
TRBJ2-1	-	once	TRBV5-4	TGTGCCAGCAGACCCGGGACTCCCTACAATGAGCAGTTCTTC	CASRPGTPYNEQFF
TRBJ1-1	-	-	TRBV5-6	TGTGCCAGCAGCTTGGCCGTTGTCAGTGGGAACACTGAAGCTTTCTTT	CASSLAVVSGNTEAFF
TRBJ2-3	-	-	TRBV29-1	TGCAGCGTTCTCCCCCCACAAAATACGCAGTATTTT	CSVLPPQNTQYF
TRBJ2-7	-	-	TRBV28	TGTGCCAGCAGTCCCCTGCCTAGGTTATTCAGCTCCTACGAGCAGTACTTC	CASSPLPRLFSSYEQYF
TRBJ2-7	-	-	TRBV7-8	TGTGCCAGCAGCCTAGAAAGAGCGTCCTACGAGCAGTACTTC	CASSLERASYEQYF
TRBJ2-3	TRBD1	-	TRBV5-1	TGCGCCAGCAGCTTGAACAGGGGAAGGCTACACACAGATACGCAGTATTTT	CASSLNRGRLHTDTQYF
TRBJ2-3	-	-	TRBV12-5	TGTGCTAGTGGTTTCAGTATCTTAGATACGCAGTATTTT	CASGFSILDTQYF
TRBJ1-2	-	-	TRBV28	TGTGCCAGCAGTGATACCCAGGGATACTATGGCTACACCTTC	CASSDTQGYYGYTF
TRBJ2-1	TRBD2	-	TRBV7-2	TGTGCCAGCAGTTTTAGCGGGGGTCCCTACAATGAGCAGTTCTTC	CASSFSGGPYNEQFF
TRBJ2-3	TRBD2	-	TRBV5-4	TGTGCCAGCAGCTTGGCCAGCGGGGGGGCTGTTACGCAGTATTTT	CASSLASGGAVTQYF
TRBJ2-1	-	-	TRBV6-5	TGTGCCAGCAATACAGGGACGGCCTACAATGAGCAGTTCTTC	CASNTGTAYNEQFF
TRBJ1-5	-	-	TRBV5-6	TGTGCCAGCAGCTTGCGGGGCCTGGGGGCCCAGCCCCAGCATTTT	CASSLRGLGAQPQHF